The 15 T cell receptor beta chains below all came from one sample that was sequenced in a study of cytomegalovirus exposure and HLA in healthy donors. Researchers ran the PCR with 60 Vbeta and 13 Jbeta primers. Clones were read by immunoSEQ multiplex PCR, and TCRdb kept only the in-frame ones, dropping some. The table has roughly 160,000 clones, about 72% seen once; the top ten hold 1.2% to 1.5%. The sequencing input was PBMCs. These receptors were taken from a man in his 60s in good health and CMV-seronegative.

This clone was counted a few times. The rearrangement links TRBV28 to TRBJ2-5; 12 bases fit TRBD2. The CDR3 runs to 17 residues. Germline-derived CDR1 and CDR2 are MDHEN and SYDVKM. V lost 3 bases to trimming and J lost 4 bases; unmatched junction nucleotides: 9. The CDR3 spells CASSFLAGGAAPETQYF. Written as DNA, the CDR3 is TGTGCCAGCAGTTTCCTAGCGGGGGGGGCAGCGCCAGAGACCCAGTACTTC.

The chain links TRBV19 to TRBJ2-7; TRBD2 aligns across 12 bases. Germline loops: CDR1 LNHDA, CDR2 SQIVND (reference sequence). V was clipped by 6 bases and J by 5 bases; unmatched bases: 14. This CDR3 contains 17 residues. The CDR3 sequence is CASSLPRASGGANEQYF. The CDR3 bases are TGTGCCAGTAGCCTTCCTAGAGCTAGCGGGGGGGCCAACGAGCAGTACTTC.

The CDR3 DNA is TGTGCCAGCAGTTTTCGGCTAGCGGGAGTCGGGGAAAACATTCAGTACTTC. The encoded protein is CASSFRLAGVGENIQYF. This chain joins TRBV27 and TRBJ2-4, with TRBD2 matching over 10 bases. The CDR3 contains 17 residues. J gave up 5 bases and V 3 bases, and 10 bases lay outside the gene matches. The germline V gene has CDR1 MNHEY and CDR2 SMNVEV (reference sequence).

The chain employs TRBV5-6 and TRBJ2-3; TRBD2 matches 7 bases. The CDR3 contains 16 residues. Germline V lookup: CDR1 SGHDT, CDR2 YYEEEE. V was clipped by 3 bases and J by 4 bases; unmatched bases: 11. CDR3 residues: CASSSVVGGIADTQYF. DNA for the CDR3: TGTGCCAGCAGCTCAGTCGTCGGGGGGATAGCAGATACGCAGTATTTT.

This rearrangement joins TRBV28 to TRBJ2-7; D ambiguous. V was pared by 5 bases and J by 0 bases, with 11 bases between. Germline V gives CDR1 MDHEN, CDR2 SYDVKM. The length of the CDR3 is 14 residues. CDR3 sequence reads: CASSPQGGSYEQYF. In nucleotides, the CDR3 is TGTGCCAGCAGTCCTCAAGGCGGCTCCTACGAGCAGTACTTC.

The chain has TRBV19 and TRBJ2-6; possibly TRBD2 for D (5 bases). Trimming left V 6 bases short and J 8 bases short, with 17 bases between. Germline CDR1 reads LNHDA; CDR2 reads SQIVND (reference sequence). The CDR3 sequence is 15 residues long. In DNA form, the CDR3 reads TGTGCCAGTAGCGACGAGGGCCGGACCACCAACGTCCTGACTTTC. Its protein is CASSDEGRTTNVLTF.

The chain carries TRBV19 and TRBJ1-2; 7 nucleotides agree with TRBD1. Germline assignment: CDR1 LNHDA and CDR2 SQIVND (reference sequence). V gave up 5 bases and J gave up 4 bases; unmatched junction bases: 7. The CDR3 sequence is 14 residues long. Written as DNA, the CDR3 is TGTGCCAGTAGTTCCCTACAGGGGCCCTATGGCTACACCTTC. Translated, it gives CASSSLQGPYGYTF.

This chain connects TRBV7-9 to TRBJ1-1, with D unresolved. Trimming took off 2 bases at V and 9 bases at J, with 13 bases between the two ends. This CDR3 contains 13 residues. Germline CDR1 reads SEHNR; CDR2 reads FQNEAQ (reference sequence). DNA of the CDR3: TGTGCCAGCAGCTTAATTGGGGAGGGTAAAGCTTTCTTT. Protein sequence: CASSLIGEGKAFF.

The V and J genes are TRBV14 and TRBJ2-1; the D gene is possibly TRBD2 (5 bases). This CDR3 spans 14 amino acids. Trimming shortened V by 3 bases and J by 10 bases, and 16 bases separated the two germline ends. Germline CDR1 reads SGHDN; CDR2 reads FVKESK. The CDR3 sequence is CASSQNLADGEQFF. The DNA for the CDR3 is TGTGCCAGCAGCCAGAACCTAGCTGACGGGGAGCAGTTCTTC.

This clone was found a few times. The CDR3 protein is CAWKNKRGERNTIYF. DNA for the CDR3: TGTGCCTGGAAAAACAAAAGGGGCGAGCGTAACACCATATATTTT. The chain recombines TRBV30 with TRBJ1-3, with D possibly being TRBD1 (5 bases). The CDR3 is made up of 15 amino acids. The germline CDR1 and CDR2 sequences are GTSNPN and SVGIG (reference sequence). Trimming pared 4 bases from V and 7 bases from J, leaving 20 bases between.

This clone occurred once. The chain recombines TRBV30 with TRBJ2-2, with TRBD1 matching 9 bases. The CDR3 runs 14 residues. Germline lookup yields CDR1 GTSNPN and CDR2 SVGIG (reference sequence). V shed 5 bases, J shed 5 bases, and the junction held 6 bases outside the gene matches. CDR3 residues: CAWGGQGWTGELFF. The CDR3, as DNA: TGTGCCTGGGGGGGACAGGGTTGGACCGGGGAGCTGTTTTTT.

The chain joins TRBV2 to TRBJ2-5; D is undetermined. This CDR3 has 14 amino acids. Trimming cost V 6 bases and J 2 bases, with 13 bases left between them. Germline V gene sequence: CDR1 SNHLY, CDR2 FYNNEI. The CDR3 reads CASSALSVQETQYF. CDR3 nucleotides: TGTGCCAGCAGCGCCCTGAGCGTACAAGAGACCCAGTACTTC.

This clone was found once. The chain links TRBV5-1 to TRBJ2-1; 8 nucleotides match TRBD2. The V gene end was trimmed by 3 bases and the J gene end by 3 bases; junction bases not matched to a gene: 8. CDR1 SGHRS and CDR2 YFSETQ come from the germline V gene. CDR3 length: 16 amino acids. The CDR3 region has the DNA TGCGCCAGCAGCTGGGATAGCGGGGTTAACTACAATGAGCAGTTCTTC. It specifies CASSWDSGVNYNEQFF.

This clone was seen once. In the same sample, other DNA sequences code for this CDR3. The chain carries TRBV7-2 and TRBJ1-5, with D unclear. Germline assignment: CDR1 SGHTA and CDR2 FQGNSA. Between the trimmed V and J ends, which lost 0 bases and 6 bases, there was a span of 3 bases. The CDR3 spans 12 residues. This CDR3 is CASSLALQPQHF. The CDR3 bases are TGTGCCAGCAGCTTAGCTCTTCAGCCCCAGCATTTT.

This chain links TRBV25-1 with TRBJ2-3; TRBD2 matches at 11 bases. The CDR3 spans 13 residues. The V and J ends lost 7 bases and 5 bases, in that order; junction bases with no gene match: 2. CDR1 is MGHDK, CDR2 SYGVNS, per germline. The CDR3 DNA sequence: TGTGCCAGCAAGGGACTAGCGGTAGATACGCAGTATTTT. Translated: CASKGLAVDTQYF.